The 5 T cell receptor beta chains in this list originate from one sample, sequenced in a study of blood T cells in healthy people across ages. A J-beta primer mix and a sample-barcoded 5' primer were used in a second PCR of about 7 to 12 cycles. In TCRdb, the 5' RACE reads were re-called with MiXCR into one record per CDR3 protein. The sample shows some 700,000 distinct CDR3 sequences, 22% of them seen only once. The sequenced sample consisted of blood. All receptors come from a man aged 70-80 years in good health.

J is TRBJ2-5 and V is TRBV20-1, with TRBD1 matching 9 bases. The germline CDR1 and CDR2 sequences are DFQATT and SNEGSKA (reference sequence). The length of the CDR3 is 14 residues. The V gene end was trimmed by 3 bases and the J gene end by 5 bases; junction bases not matched to a gene: 7. In nucleotides, the CDR3 is TGCAGTGCTAGGTCGGGACAGGGCGCCGAGACCCAGTACTTC. Protein: CSARSGQGAETQYF.

The table lists this clonotype with a few counts. This chain connects TRBV10-3 to TRBJ2-3; 9 bases line up with TRBD1. The CDR3 loop spans 16 amino acids. Germline-derived CDR1 and CDR2 are ENHRY and SYGVKD. V lost 3 bases and J lost 2; bases outside the gene matches: 6. In DNA form, the CDR3 reads TGTGCCATCAGTGACCCGGGACAGGGTTTCACAGATACGCAGTATTTT. Amino acids: CAISDPGQGFTDTQYF.

The genes are TRBV11-2 and TRBJ2-7; D may be TRBD1 (6 bases). V lost 10 bases and J lost 2, with 15 bases in between. Germline values: CDR1 SGHAT, CDR2 FQNNGV. This CDR3 contains 13 residues. The CDR3 DNA sequence: TGTGCCACAAGAGTGACAGGAACCTACGAGCAGTACTTC. It translates to CATRVTGTYEQYF. Using reference TRBV11-2 and TRBJ2-7 for the parts outside the CDR3, the full variable domain is EAGVAQSPRYKIIEKRQSVAFWCNPISGHATLYWYQQILGQGPKLLIQFQNNGVVDDSQLPKDRFSAERLKGVDSTLKIQPAKLEDSAVYLCATRVTGTYEQYFGPGTRLTVT.

In this sample, this clonotype turned up a few times. CDR3 sequence reads: CASSLGWGNEKLFF. The CDR3 DNA is TGTGCCAGCAGCCTCGGATGGGGGAATGAAAAACTGTTTTTT. The V and J genes are TRBV4-2 and TRBJ1-4; possible D gene TRBD1, 5 bases. This CDR3 spans 14 amino acids. The V gene's germline CDR1 is LGHNA and CDR2 YNFKEQ. V was shortened by 4 bases and J by 5 bases, with 11 bases between the two germline ends.

Comments on this clonotype: Mismatch with germline at one junction end may stem from a read error. The rearrangement uses TRBV5-1 and TRBJ2-2; 11 bases fit TRBD2. Germline V lookup: CDR1 SGHRS, CDR2 YFSETQ. The CDR3 runs 16 residues. The CDR3: CASRHTSGGNTGEPFF. The CDR3 DNA reads as TGCGCCAGCAGGCATACTAGCGGGGGTAACACCGGGGAGCCGTTTTTT.